This T cell receptor (beta chain) was sequenced for a study of T-cell memory formation after mild COVID-19. With respect to this clonotype: Its antigen is not identified.

TCRalpha and TCRbeta libraries used 5'RACE with constant-segment primers and UMIs. Each CDR3 protein is one row after TCRdb ran MiXCR on the 5' RACE reads. This repertoire shows more than 150,000 distinct CDR3 sequences, less than 20% found once; its top ten account for 3.9%. This CDR3 contains 15 residues. The V end lost 1 base, the J end lost 1 base, and 11 bases lay between the germline ends. Germline V gene sequence: CDR1 SGHDT, CDR2 YYEEEE. Study-wide points: Memory sampled before infection contained some responding clones, suggesting cross-reactive memory joined. There was a balanced CD4/CD8 profile in clones contracting day 15 to 85, and later expanders leaned CD4+. Specificity for SARS-CoV-2 was not confirmed among the second-wave clones peaking on day 37.

The clonotype comes from a man younger than 35 who had mild COVID-19 (a few samples of this study predate the infection). Cell type and time point are not known. This chain links TRBV5-6 with TRBJ1-1, with D uncertain. The material sequenced was PBMCs or a T cell subset sorted from them (not recorded which). Here the CDR3 reads CASSLIGRGNTEAFF. CDR3 DNA: TGTGCCAGCAGCTTGATCGGGAGAGGGAACACTGAAGCTTTCTTT.